The clone carrying this T cell receptor beta chain has ten or more counts. Its antigen is unidentified. Germline V gene lookup returns CDR1 MDHEN and CDR2 SYDVKM. The CDR3 extends over 20 amino acids. With 3 bases clipped from V and 8 bases from J, the junction kept 21 bases outside the gene matches. The data were taken from a study of T cell repertoires in cytomegalovirus infection. About the research overall: Both CMV infection and a matching HLA type were indicated by public TCR beta signatures. Findings and caveats of the study: Cumulative public TCR beta family frequency identified CMV carriers with the relevant HLA. Dominating the ex vivo response were TCR beta clonotypes that were CMV-specific and HLA-C-restricted.

TCRdb analysed the reads with MiXCR anew, one entry per CDR3 protein. The sample lists around 230,000 distinct CDR3 sequences, about 7% occurring once. The chain recombines TRBV28 with TRBJ1-4; 10 bases match TRBD1. Source material: PBMCs. The receptor comes from a human donor in good health (CMV status not recorded). Some clones in this sample may be carry-over from other donors' samples. In nucleotides, the CDR3 is TGTGCCAGCAGTTTCCCTCTTCCGGGACAGGGGACCAGGGAGCGAGAAAAACTGTTTTTT. Translation gives CASSFPLPGQGTREREKLFF.